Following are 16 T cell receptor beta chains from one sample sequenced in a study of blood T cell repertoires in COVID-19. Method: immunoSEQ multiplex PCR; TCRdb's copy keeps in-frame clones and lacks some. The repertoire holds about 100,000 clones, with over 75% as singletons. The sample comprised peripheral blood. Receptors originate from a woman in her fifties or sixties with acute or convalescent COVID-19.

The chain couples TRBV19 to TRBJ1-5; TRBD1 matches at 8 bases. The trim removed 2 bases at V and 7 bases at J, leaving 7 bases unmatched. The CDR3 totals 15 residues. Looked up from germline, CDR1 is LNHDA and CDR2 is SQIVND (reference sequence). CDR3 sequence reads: CASSIRGTGEQPQHF. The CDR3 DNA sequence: TGTGCCAGTAGTATAAGGGGGACAGGTGAGCAGCCCCAGCATTTT.

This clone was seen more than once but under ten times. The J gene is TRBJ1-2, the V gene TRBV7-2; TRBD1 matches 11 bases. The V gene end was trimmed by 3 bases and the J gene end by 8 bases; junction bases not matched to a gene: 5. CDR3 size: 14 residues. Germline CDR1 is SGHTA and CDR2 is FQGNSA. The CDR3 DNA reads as TGTGCCAGCAGCTTCGGGACAGGGGGAGGGGGCTACACCTTC. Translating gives CASSFGTGGGGYTF.

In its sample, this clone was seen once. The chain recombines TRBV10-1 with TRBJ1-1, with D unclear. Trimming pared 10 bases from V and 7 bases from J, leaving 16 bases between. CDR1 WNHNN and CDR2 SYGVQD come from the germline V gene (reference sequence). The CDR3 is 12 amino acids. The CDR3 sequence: CATAAEANEAFF. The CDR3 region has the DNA TGCGCCACCGCCGCCGAGGCAAATGAAGCTTTCTTT.

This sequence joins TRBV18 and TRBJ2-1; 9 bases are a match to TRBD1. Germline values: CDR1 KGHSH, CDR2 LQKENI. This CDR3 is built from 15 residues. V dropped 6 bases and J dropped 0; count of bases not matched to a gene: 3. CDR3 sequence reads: CASSADRGSYNEQFF. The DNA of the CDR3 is TGTGCCAGCTCGGCGGACAGGGGCTCCTACAATGAGCAGTTCTTC. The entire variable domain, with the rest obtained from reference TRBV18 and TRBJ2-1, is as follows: NAGVMQNPRHLVRRRGQEARLRCSPMKGHSHVYWYRQLPEEGLKFMVYLQKENIIDESGMPKERFSAEFPKEGPSILRIQQVVRGDSAAYFCASSADRGSYNEQFFGPGTRLTVL.

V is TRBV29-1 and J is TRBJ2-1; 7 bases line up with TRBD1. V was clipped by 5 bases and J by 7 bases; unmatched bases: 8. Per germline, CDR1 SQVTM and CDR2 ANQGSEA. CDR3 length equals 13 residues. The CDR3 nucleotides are TGCAGCGTTCTAAGGGGGCGCGGAAATGAGCAGTTCTTC. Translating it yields CSVLRGRGNEQFF.

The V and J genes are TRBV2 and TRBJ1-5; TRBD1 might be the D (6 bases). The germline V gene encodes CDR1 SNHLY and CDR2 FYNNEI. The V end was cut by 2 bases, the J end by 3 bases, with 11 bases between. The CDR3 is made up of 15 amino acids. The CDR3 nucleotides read TGTGCCAGCAGTGAACAGGGGTTCTTCAATCAGCCCCAGCATTTT. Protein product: CASSEQGFFNQPQHF.

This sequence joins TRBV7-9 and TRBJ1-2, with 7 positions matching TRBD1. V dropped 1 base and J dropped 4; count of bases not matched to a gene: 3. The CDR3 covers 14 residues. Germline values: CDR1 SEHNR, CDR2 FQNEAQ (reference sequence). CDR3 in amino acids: CASSLDRDSYGYTF. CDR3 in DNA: TGTGCCAGCAGCTTAGACCGGGACAGCTATGGCTACACCTTC. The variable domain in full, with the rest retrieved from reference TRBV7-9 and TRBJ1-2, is DTGVSQNPRHKITKRGQNVTFRCDPISEHNRLYWYRQTLGQGPEFLTYFQNEAQLEKSRLLSDRFSAERPKGSFSTLEIQRTEQGDSAMYLCASSLDRDSYGYTFGSGTRLTVV.

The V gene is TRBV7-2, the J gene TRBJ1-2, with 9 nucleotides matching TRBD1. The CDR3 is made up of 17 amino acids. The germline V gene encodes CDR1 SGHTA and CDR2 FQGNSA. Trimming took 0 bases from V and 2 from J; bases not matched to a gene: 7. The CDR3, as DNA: TGTGCCAGCAGCTTAGCATTGAGGGACAGGGACAACTATGGCTACACCTTC. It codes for CASSLALRDRDNYGYTF.

CDR3 nucleotide sequence: TGTGCCAGCAACGAGGGACAAAATTCACCCCTCCACTTT. Its translation: CASNEGQNSPLHF. V gene TRBV6-5 combines with J gene TRBJ1-6; a possible D gene is TRBD1 (6 bases). CDR3 length equals 13 residues. Trimming pared 7 bases from V and 7 bases from J, leaving 11 bases between. The germline V gene encodes CDR1 MNHEY and CDR2 SVGAGI.

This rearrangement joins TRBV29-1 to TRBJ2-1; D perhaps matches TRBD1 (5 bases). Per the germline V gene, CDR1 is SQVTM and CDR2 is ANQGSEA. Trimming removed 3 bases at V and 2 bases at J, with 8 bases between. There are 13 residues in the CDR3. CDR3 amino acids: CSVDSGTYNEQFF. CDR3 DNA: TGCAGCGTTGATTCAGGGACCTACAATGAGCAGTTCTTC.

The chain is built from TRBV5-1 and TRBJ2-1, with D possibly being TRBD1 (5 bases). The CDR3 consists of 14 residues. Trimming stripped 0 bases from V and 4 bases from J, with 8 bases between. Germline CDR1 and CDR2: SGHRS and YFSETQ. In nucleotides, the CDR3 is TGCGCCAGCAGCTTGGGGCAGGGATACAATGAGCAGTTCTTC. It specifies CASSLGQGYNEQFF. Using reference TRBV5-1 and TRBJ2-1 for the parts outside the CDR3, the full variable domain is KAGVTQTPRYLIKTRGQQVTLSCSPISGHRSVSWYQQTPGQGLQFLFEYFSETQRNKGNFPGRFSGRQFSNSRSEMNVSTLELGDSALYLCASSLGQGYNEQFFGPGTRLTVL.

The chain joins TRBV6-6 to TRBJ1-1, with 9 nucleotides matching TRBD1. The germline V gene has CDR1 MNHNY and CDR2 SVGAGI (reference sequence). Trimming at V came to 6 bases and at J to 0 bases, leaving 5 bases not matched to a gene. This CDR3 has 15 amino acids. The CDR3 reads CASRADRGLNTEAFF. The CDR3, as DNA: TGTGCCAGCAGGGCGGACAGGGGTTTGAACACTGAAGCTTTCTTT.

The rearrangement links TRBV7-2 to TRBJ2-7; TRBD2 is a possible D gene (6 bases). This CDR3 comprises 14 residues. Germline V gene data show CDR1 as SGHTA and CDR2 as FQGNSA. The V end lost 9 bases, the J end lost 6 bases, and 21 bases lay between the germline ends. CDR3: CASTDRAGGGEQYF. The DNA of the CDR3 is TGTGCCAGTACCGACCGAGCGGGTGGGGGCGAGCAGTACTTC.

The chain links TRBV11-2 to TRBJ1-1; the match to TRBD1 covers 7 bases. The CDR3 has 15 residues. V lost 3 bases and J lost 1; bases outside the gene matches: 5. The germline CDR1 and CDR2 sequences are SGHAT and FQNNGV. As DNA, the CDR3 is TGTGCCAGCAGCTTTGAACAGGGGAGGAACACTGAAGCTTTCTTT. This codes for CASSFEQGRNTEAFF.

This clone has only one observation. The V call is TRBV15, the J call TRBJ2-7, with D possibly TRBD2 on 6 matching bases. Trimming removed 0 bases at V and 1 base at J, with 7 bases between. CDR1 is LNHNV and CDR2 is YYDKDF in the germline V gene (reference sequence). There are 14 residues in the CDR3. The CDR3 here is CATSREGGSYEQYF. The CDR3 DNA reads TGTGCCACCAGCAGAGAGGGGGGTTCCTACGAGCAGTACTTC. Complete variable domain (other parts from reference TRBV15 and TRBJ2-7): DAMVIQNPRYQVTQFGKPVTLSCSQTLNHNVMYWYQQKSSQAPKLLFHYYDKDFNNEADTPDNFQSRRPNTSFCFLDIRSPGLGDTAMYLCATSREGGSYEQYFGPGTRLTVT.

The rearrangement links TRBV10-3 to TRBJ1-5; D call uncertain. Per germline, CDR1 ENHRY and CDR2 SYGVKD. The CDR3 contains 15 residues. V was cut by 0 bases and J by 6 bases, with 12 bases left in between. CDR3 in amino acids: CAISESTLNGQPQHF. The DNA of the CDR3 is TGTGCCATCAGTGAGTCGACTCTGAACGGTCAGCCCCAGCATTTT.